This T cell receptor (beta chain) is from a study of PD-1 blockade in classical Hodgkin lymphoma. Time point in this sample: cycle 4 day 1 (C4D1), after 5 to 7 weeks of nivolumab. All the patients suffered relapse after autologous stem cell transplantation, and brentuximab vedotin exposure differed. This clone showed up just once. The data were produced by immunoSEQ multiplex PCR, yet TCRdb's version contains in-frame clones alone and is incomplete. The data contain approximately 44,000 clones, around three fifths of them singletons. The CDR3 runs 13 residues. Trimming pared 6 bases from V and 8 bases from J, leaving 15 bases between. CDR1 is MNHNS and CDR2 is SASEGT in the germline V gene.

The rearrangement links TRBV6-1 to TRBJ2-3, with D possibly TRBD1 on 5 matching bases. The sequences come from peripheral blood mononuclear cells (PBMCs), collected before the fourth cycle of nivolumab. The clonotype comes from a human donor with classical Hodgkin lymphoma. The CDR3 protein is CASRTDVTATQYF. The CDR3 bases are TGTGCCAGCAGGACAGACGTCACGGCTACGCAGTATTTT.